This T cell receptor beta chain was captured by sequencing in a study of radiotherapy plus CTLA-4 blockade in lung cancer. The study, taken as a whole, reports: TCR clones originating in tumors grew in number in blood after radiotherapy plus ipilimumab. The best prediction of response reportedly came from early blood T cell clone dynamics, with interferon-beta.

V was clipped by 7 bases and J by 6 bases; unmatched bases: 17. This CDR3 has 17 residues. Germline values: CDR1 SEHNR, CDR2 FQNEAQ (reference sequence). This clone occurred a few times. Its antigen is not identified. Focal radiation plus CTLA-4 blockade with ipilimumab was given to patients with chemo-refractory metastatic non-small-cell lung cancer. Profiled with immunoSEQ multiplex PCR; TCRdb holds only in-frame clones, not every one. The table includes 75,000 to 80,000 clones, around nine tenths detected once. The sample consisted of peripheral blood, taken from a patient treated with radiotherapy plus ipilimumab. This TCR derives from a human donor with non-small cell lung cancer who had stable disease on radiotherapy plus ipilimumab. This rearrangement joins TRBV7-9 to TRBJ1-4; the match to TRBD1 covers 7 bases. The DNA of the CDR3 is TGTGCCAGCATCCTCTATCTGGGACAGCTCTTTGATGAAAAACTGTTTTTT. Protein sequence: CASILYLGQLFDEKLFF.